This T cell receptor (beta chain) was recorded in a study of T cell repertoires in cytomegalovirus infection. Overall study: Public signatures in TCR beta pointed to CMV infection and matching HLA type.

For this clonotype: Its antigen is not known.

Study-wide points: The cumulative frequency of public TCR beta families distinguished individuals who carried CMV together with the relevant HLA.

TCRdb used MiXCR to reprocess the reads, holding one entry per CDR3 protein. There are around 320,000 distinct CDR3 sequences in the sample; around 9.5% occur only once, and 4.3% lies in the top ten. CDR3 length: 15 amino acids. Trimming removed 4 bases at V and 4 bases at J, with 16 bases between. The V gene's germline CDR1 is LNHDA and CDR2 SQIVND (reference sequence). V gene TRBV19 combines with J gene TRBJ1-2; D is ambiguous. The receptor was derived from a human donor in good health (CMV status not recorded). Some clones in this sample may be carry-over from other donors' samples. Sequencing was done on a sample of PBMCs. CDR3 nucleotides: TGTGCCAGTAGTACTGGTGAACCGGACCTCTATGGCTACACCTTC. Its protein is CASSTGEPDLYGYTF.